This is a list of T cell receptor beta chains from one sample in a study of cytomegalovirus exposure and HLA in healthy donors. Assay used: immunoSEQ multiplex PCR; TCRdb lists only in-frame clones, some missing. The table lists around 130,000 clones, 65% to 90% of them singletons. Sequencing used PBMCs. These TCRs come from a man aged 18-30 years in good health and CMV-seronegative. Both conserved end residues are part of each CDR3. D genes are given only for firm matches. Some rows have no size entry. The others give once, few or many, or a class for an expanded clone.

J: TRBJ1-3
D: -
V: TRBV6-5
size: few
CDR3: CASSRVSGNTIYF
DNA: TGTGCCAGCAGCCGTGTTTCTGGAAACACCATATATTTT

J: TRBJ1-4
D: -
V: TRBV7-9
size: -
CDR3: CASSLVGEGEKLFF
DNA: TGTGCCAGCAGCTTAGTCGGGGAAGGGGAAAAACTGTTTTTT

J: TRBJ1-1
D: -
V: TRBV27
size: -
CDR3: CASSITKSQGRRNTEAFF
DNA: TGTGCCAGCAGCATTACAAAATCACAGGGCCGTCGGAACACTGAAGCTTTCTTT

J: TRBJ2-1
D: -
V: TRBV7-2
size: once
CDR3: CASSLARDTYYNEQFF
DNA: TGTGCCAGCAGCTTAGCCCGGGACACTTACTACAATGAGCAGTTCTTC

J: TRBJ1-6
D: -
V: TRBV11-3
size: -
CDR3: CASSLSSRDSPLHF
DNA: TGTGCCAGCAGCTTAAGCTCCCGCGATTCACCCCTCCACTTT

J: TRBJ1-1
D: -
V: TRBV27
size: -
CDR3: CASSLESRGFEAFF
DNA: TGTGCCAGCAGTTTGGAGAGCAGGGGATTTGAAGCTTTCTTT

J: TRBJ1-6
D: TRBD1
V: TRBV6-5
size: -
CDR3: CASSLRRDRVSPLHF
DNA: TGTGCCAGCAGCCTTAGAAGGGACAGGGTTTCACCCCTCCACTTT

J: TRBJ1-1
D: TRBD1
V: TRBV13
size: -
CDR3: CASSFLQGAWTEAFF
DNA: TGTGCCAGCAGCTTCCTTCAGGGGGCGTGGACTGAAGCTTTCTTT

J: TRBJ1-2
D: TRBD1
V: TRBV18
size: few
CDR3: CASSPRPDRGYGYTF
DNA: TGTGCCAGCTCACCACGGCCGGACAGGGGATATGGCTACACCTTC

J: TRBJ1-2
D: TRBD1
V: TRBV5-1
size: -
CDR3: CASSWETGGYGYTF
DNA: TGCGCCAGCAGCTGGGAGACAGGGGGATATGGCTACACCTTC

J: TRBJ2-1
D: -
V: TRBV25-1
size: -
CDR3: CASRGGSYNEQFF
DNA: TGTGCCAGCAGAGGGGGATCCTACAATGAGCAGTTCTTC

J: TRBJ2-7
D: TRBD1
V: TRBV6-1
size: -
CDR3: CASSLGQVTYEQYF
DNA: TGTGCCAGCAGTTTGGGACAGGTAACTTACGAGCAGTACTTC

J: TRBJ2-7
D: -
V: TRBV19
size: few
CDR3: CASRGGTGFYEQYF
DNA: TGTGCCAGTAGGGGGGGGACAGGATTCTACGAGCAGTACTTC

J: TRBJ2-7
D: -
V: TRBV7-2
size: -
CDR3: CASSLAPRGTWAEQYF
DNA: TGTGCCAGCAGCTTAGCCCCTCGGGGTACATGGGCCGAGCAGTACTTC

J: TRBJ2-3
D: TRBD2
V: TRBV6-5
size: -
CDR3: CASRLGLAASQYF
DNA: TGTGCCAGCAGACTGGGACTAGCCGCGTCGCAGTATTTT

J: TRBJ1-5
D: -
V: TRBV28
size: -
CDR3: CASSLWVGRGNQPQHF
DNA: TGTGCCAGCAGTTTATGGGTGGGGAGGGGCAATCAGCCCCAGCATTTT

J: TRBJ2-3
D: -
V: TRBV5-8
size: -
CDR3: CASSPGRGPPDTQYF
DNA: TGTGCCAGCAGCCCCGGGCGGGGGCCACCAGATACGCAGTATTTT

J: TRBJ2-6
D: TRBD1
V: TRBV29-1
size: -
CDR3: CSVPKLGRDSPGANVLTF
DNA: TGCAGCGTCCCTAAATTGGGCCGGGACAGTCCCGGGGCCAACGTCCTGACTTTC

J: TRBJ2-2
D: -
V: TRBV5-1
size: -
CDR3: CASKLLDEAGELFF
DNA: TGCGCCAGCAAGTTGTTGGATGAGGCCGGGGAGCTGTTTTTT

J: TRBJ2-1
D: -
V: TRBV20-1
size: -
CDR3: CSAIGNLQFF
DNA: TGCAGCGCAATCGGGAATCTGCAGTTCTTC

J: TRBJ2-7
D: -
V: TRBV13
size: -
CDR3: CASRASSYEQYF
DNA: TGTGCCAGCAGGGCCAGCTCCTACGAGCAGTACTTC

J: TRBJ2-5
D: -
V: TRBV7-6
size: -
CDR3: CASSPRGGTQETQYF
DNA: TGTGCCAGCAGCCCCCGAGGGGGAACTCAAGAGACCCAGTACTTC

J: TRBJ1-1
D: -
V: TRBV7-2
size: -
CDR3: CASSSLGRNTEAFF
DNA: TGTGCCAGCAGCTCGCTAGGGAGAAACACTGAAGCTTTCTTT

J: TRBJ2-7
D: -
V: TRBV25-1
size: -
CDR3: CASSETLGVSPYEQYF
DNA: TGTGCCAGCAGTGAAACTCTCGGGGTCAGCCCCTACGAGCAGTACTTC

J: TRBJ2-3
D: TRBD1
V: TRBV6-5
size: -
CDR3: CATGQGTDTQYF
DNA: TGTGCCACGGGACAGGGCACAGATACGCAGTATTTT

J: TRBJ1-6
D: TRBD1
V: TRBV7-2
size: -
CDR3: CASSLGFLDRGVNSPLHF
DNA: TGTGCCAGTAGCTTAGGATTCTTGGACAGGGGAGTTAATTCACCCCTCCACTTT

J: TRBJ1-2
D: TRBD1
V: TRBV29-1
size: -
CDR3: CSVFDRGDNGYTF
DNA: TGCAGCGTCTTCGACAGGGGGGACAATGGCTACACCTTC